This T cell receptor beta chain was profiled in a study of CD4 T cells in relation to SARS-CoV-2 and coronaviruses. Study background: Convalescent donors were aged 21 to 72, with median approximately 41 years.

In its sample, this clone was seen a few times. Its antigen is not identified. The repertoire was sequenced with immunoSEQ multiplex PCR; TCRdb's copy has only in-frame clones and lacks some. Among about 30,000 clones listed, about three quarters were seen once. From germline, CDR1 is MNHEY and CDR2 SVGAGI. The ends were cut back, 0 bases at V and 4 bases at J, with 7 bases in the middle. This CDR3 comprises 15 residues. V usage is TRBV6-5 and J usage is TRBJ1-6; D gene ambiguous. The specimen was memory CD4+ T cells from PBMCs, cultured in vitro. This TCR came from an adult with COVID-19. CDR3 coding DNA: TGTGCCAGCAGTTACTCTGGTCGTTATAATTCACCCCTCCACTTT. Amino acid sequence: CASSYSGRYNSPLHF.